The 29 T cell receptor beta chains below come from one sample, sequenced in a study of cytomegalovirus exposure and HLA in healthy donors (dated by TCRdb to 2017 to 2019). The method was the immunoSEQ multiplex PCR assay. The multiplex PCR relied on a mix of 60 forward primers for TCR Vbeta segments and 13 reverse primers for TCR Jbeta segments. As stored in TCRdb, this immuneACCESS dataset retains in-frame rearrangements with V and J assigned. A fraction of the clones does not appear; measured against another copy, unresolved V genes explain less than half of the discrepancy, and the remainder lacks a known reason. Across this sample there are some 150,000 clones, with around 72% seen only once. In total, the top ten clones hold approximately 4.2% of the sample. The sample taken for sequencing was PBMCs. All receptors derive from a man in his fifties in good health and CMV-seropositive.

The chain couples TRBV2 to TRBJ1-5; 8 nucleotides agree with TRBD1. This CDR3 comprises 13 residues. Germline CDR1 is SNHLY and CDR2 is FYNNEI. The junction had 3 bases not matched to a gene; V was cut back by 7 bases and J by 4 bases. CDR3 bases: TGTGCCAGCAAGGACAGGGTGAATCAGCCCCAGCATTTT. It translates to CASKDRVNQPQHF.

The genes are TRBV11-3 and TRBJ2-7, with 7 bases fitting TRBD1. Per the germline V gene, CDR1 is SGHNT and CDR2 is YENEEA. The CDR3 consists of 14 residues. The ends lost 4 bases at V and 4 bases at J; junction bases unmatched: 7. The CDR3 loop is CASSSSRDSYEQYF. CDR3 sequence (DNA): TGTGCCAGCAGCTCGTCCCGGGACAGTTACGAGCAGTACTTC.

Concerning this clone: At the DNA level, this CDR3 is encoded by other sequences in the same sample as well. V and J are TRBV14 and TRBJ2-1; perhaps TRBD1 as D (6 bases). Germline lookup yields CDR1 SGHDN and CDR2 FVKESK. V gave up 4 bases and J gave up 3 bases, with 28 bases separating them. The CDR3 covers 20 residues. The CDR3 is CASSPLSGQQTPTYYNEQFF. The CDR3 bases are TGTGCCAGCAGCCCCCTGTCGGGACAACAAACCCCAACCTACTACAATGAGCAGTTCTTC.

This rearrangement joins TRBV19 to TRBJ2-7, with 8 positions matching TRBD1. The CDR3 is 15 amino acids. CDR1 is LNHDA, CDR2 SQIVND, per germline (reference sequence). V lost 4 bases and J lost 2; bases outside the gene matches: 7. The CDR3: CASSKIGQGAYEQYF. In DNA, the CDR3 is TGTGCCAGTAGTAAAATCGGACAGGGCGCCTACGAGCAGTACTTC.

The DNA for the CDR3 is TGTGCCAGCGGACAGGAGACCTACGAGCAGTACTTC. Protein sequence: CASGQETYEQYF. This sequence joins TRBV2 and TRBJ2-7, with 7 bases matching TRBD1. J gave up 2 bases and V 8 bases, and 3 bases lay outside the gene matches. CDR1 and CDR2 from the germline V gene are SNHLY and FYNNEI. CDR3 size: 12 residues.

V and J are TRBV5-4 and TRBJ1-6; TRBD1 aligns across 8 bases. Trimming at V came to 4 bases and at J to 9 bases, leaving 6 bases not matched to a gene. The length of the CDR3 is 14 residues. Germline CDR1 SGHNT, CDR2 YYREEE (reference sequence). CDR3 sequence: CASSLGQGTSPLHF. CDR3 nucleotide sequence: TGTGCCAGCAGCCTAGGACAGGGCACTTCACCCCTCCACTTT.

V is TRBV5-6 and J is TRBJ2-5; TRBD2 might be the D (5 bases). The CDR3 runs 13 residues. Trimming shortened V by 4 bases and J by 5 bases, and 12 bases separated the two germline ends. Germline values: CDR1 SGHDT, CDR2 YYEEEE. The CDR3 DNA is TGTGCCAGCAGCCGACTAATTTCGGAGACCCAGTACTTC. Translating it yields CASSRLISETQYF. The variable domain in full, with the rest retrieved from reference TRBV5-6 and TRBJ2-5, is DAGVTQSPTHLIKTRGQQVTLRCSPKSGHDTVSWYQQALGQGPQFIFQYYEEEERQRGNFPDRFSGHQFPNYSSELNVNALLLGDSALYLCASSRLISETQYFGPGTRLLVL.

V usage is TRBV18 and J usage is TRBJ1-1; D gene uncertain. CDR3 size: 15 residues. Per the germline V gene, CDR1 is KGHSH and CDR2 is LQKENI. The ends were cut back, 4 bases at V and 1 base at J, with 13 bases in the middle. The CDR3 is CASSLFATQNTEAFF. CDR3 coding DNA: TGTGCCAGCTCACTTTTCGCGACTCAGAACACTGAAGCTTTCTTT.

The sample holds a few counts of this clone. The chain links TRBV29-1 to TRBJ1-1; the match to TRBD1 covers 7 bases. Germline-derived CDR1 and CDR2 are SQVTM and ANQGSEA. The CDR3 runs to 11 residues. Trimming took 7 bases from V and 6 from J; bases not matched to a gene: 5. This CDR3 is CSGYRGSEAFF. DNA for the CDR3: TGCAGCGGATACAGGGGTTCTGAAGCTTTCTTT. The full variable domain, completed using reference TRBV29-1 and TRBJ1-1, is SAVISQKPSRDICQRGTSLTIQCQVDSQVTMMFWYRQQPGQSLTLIATANQGSEATYESGFVIDKFPISRPNLTFSTLTVSNMSPEDSSIYLCSGYRGSEAFFGQGTRLTVV.

V gene TRBV27 combines with J gene TRBJ1-1; D not certain. V was shortened by 8 bases and J by 6 bases, with 10 bases between the two germline ends. This CDR3 has 11 residues. CDR1 is MNHEY, CDR2 SMNVEV, per germline (reference sequence). The CDR3 DNA is TGTGCCAGCTCCCTCGGGGCTGAAGCTTTCTTT. It translates to CASSLGAEAFF.

The chain links TRBV5-5 to TRBJ2-2; tentatively, D is TRBD1 (6 bases). The germline V gene has CDR1 SGHKS and CDR2 YYEKEE (reference sequence). Trimming stripped 4 bases from V and 2 bases from J, with 18 bases between. CDR3 length: 17 residues. The CDR3 sequence is CASSQQNTGINTGELFF. CDR3 coding DNA: TGTGCCAGCAGCCAGCAAAATACAGGGATCAACACCGGGGAGCTGTTTTTT.

This chain's CDR3 is CASSPDGTPPGGYTF. In DNA form, the CDR3 reads TGTGCCAGCAGCCCGGACGGGACACCCCCGGGCGGCTACACCTTC. V and J are TRBV4-2 and TRBJ1-2; TRBD1 is a possible D gene (6 bases). In germline, CDR1 is LGHNA, CDR2 YNFKEQ. This CDR3 region has 15 residues. With 4 bases removed from V and 8 bases from J, the gap between germline ends came to 20 bases.

This clone appeared a single time. This chain uses TRBV7-9 with TRBJ1-4; the match to TRBD1 covers 9 bases. This CDR3 region has 14 residues. The ends lost 4 bases at V and 4 bases at J; junction bases unmatched: 1. The V gene's germline CDR1 is SEHNR and CDR2 FQNEAQ (reference sequence). The CDR3 protein is CASSWGQGNEKLFF. CDR3 bases: TGTGCCAGCAGCTGGGGACAGGGTAATGAAAAACTGTTTTTT.

This rearrangement joins TRBV7-2 to TRBJ1-4; D uncertain. Germline lookup yields CDR1 SGHTA and CDR2 FQGNSA. There are 13 residues in the CDR3. Between the trimmed V and J ends, which lost 3 bases and 2 bases, there was a span of 4 bases. CDR3 loop: CASSFITNEKLFF. Here the CDR3 DNA reads TGTGCCAGCAGCTTTATTACTAATGAAAAACTGTTTTTT.

This rearrangement joins TRBV7-3 to TRBJ2-2; no firm D call. Looked up from germline, CDR1 is SGHTA and CDR2 is FQGTGA. CDR3 length: 14 residues. With 5 bases removed from V and 5 bases from J, the gap between germline ends came to 12 bases. This CDR3 is CASSPEALTGELFF. The CDR3 coding sequence is TGTGCCAGCAGCCCCGAGGCACTTACCGGGGAGCTGTTTTTT.

The rearrangement joins TRBV19 to TRBJ1-5; TRBD1 is a possible D gene (6 bases). This CDR3 comprises 16 residues. The V gene's germline CDR1 is LNHDA and CDR2 SQIVND (reference sequence). The V gene lost 6 bases and the J gene lost 1 base, with 16 bases spanning the gap. The CDR3 nucleotides read TGTGCCAGTAGGGACAGTGCGGGCGCAAGCAATCAGCCCCAGCATTTT. The encoded protein is CASRDSAGASNQPQHF.

The chain combines TRBV4-3 with TRBJ2-1; possible D gene TRBD2, 6 bases. Germline V CDR1 and CDR2: LGHNA, YSLEER. Trimming removed 0 bases from V and 6 bases from J, with 30 bases in between. The CDR3 extends over 21 amino acids. In nucleotides, the CDR3 is TGCGCCAGCAGCCAAGATAAGGTGCGGACTACGACCCTCCTTCCTCTCAATGAGCAGTTCTTC. Translated, it gives CASSQDKVRTTTLLPLNEQFF.

This clone was seen only once. The chain couples TRBV15 to TRBJ1-4; D unclear. The ends were cut back, 0 bases at V and 5 bases at J, with 7 bases in the middle. The CDR3 runs 14 residues. Germline CDR1 is LNHNV and CDR2 is YYDKDF (reference sequence). CDR3 in amino acids: CATSRDKLNEKLFF. The CDR3 nucleotides read TGTGCCACCAGCAGAGATAAACTGAATGAAAAACTGTTTTTT.

The chain uses TRBV29-1 and TRBJ2-1, with TRBD2 matching 9 bases. The CDR3 runs 14 residues. The trim removed 7 bases at V and 5 bases at J, leaving 9 bases unmatched. In germline, CDR1 is SQVTM, CDR2 ANQGSEA. CDR3 sequence (DNA): TGCAGCGCCCGTGCGGGAGGGACTGACAATGAGCAGTTCTTC. Residues: CSARAGGTDNEQFF.

This clone has a handful of counts. The chain employs TRBV18 and TRBJ2-1; 12 nucleotides match TRBD2. CDR3 length equals 15 residues. CDR1 is KGHSH and CDR2 is LQKENI in the germline V gene. Unmatched junction bases numbered 5, after V lost 3 bases and J lost 8 bases. The CDR3 sequence is CASSPTTSGSHEQFF. The CDR3 nucleotides are TGTGCCAGCTCACCGACGACTAGCGGGAGCCATGAGCAGTTCTTC.

V usage is TRBV2 and J usage is TRBJ2-7; 8 bases are shared with TRBD2. The CDR3 runs 14 residues. Germline V lookup: CDR1 SNHLY, CDR2 FYNNEI. After removal of 3 bases from V and 3 bases from J, the junction contained 4 bases not matched to a gene. The CDR3 nucleotides read TGTGCCAGCAGTGATAGCGGGGTGCACTACGAGCAGTACTTC. It specifies CASSDSGVHYEQYF. Looking up the rest from reference TRBV2 and TRBJ2-7 gives the full variable domain: EPEVTQTPSHQVTQMGQEVILRCVPISNHLYFYWYRQILGQKVEFLVSFYNNEISEKSEIFDDQFSVERPDGSNFTLKIRSTKLEDSAMYFCASSDSGVHYEQYFGPGTRLTVT.

This chain uses TRBV6-4 with TRBJ2-1; D is perhaps TRBD1 (6 bases). V gave up 5 bases and J gave up 1 base, with 12 bases separating them. Germline V CDR1 and CDR2: MRHNA, SNTAGT. This CDR3 has 15 residues. CDR3 amino acids: CASSPTRGSYNEQFF. DNA for the CDR3: TGTGCCAGCAGTCCAACTAGGGGGTCCTACAATGAGCAGTTCTTC.

This sequence joins TRBV5-1 and TRBJ2-7; possibly TRBD2 for D (6 bases). The ends were cut back, 2 bases at V and 6 bases at J, with 12 bases in the middle. Germline CDR1 is SGHRS and CDR2 is YFSETQ. CDR3 length: 13 residues. The CDR3 loop is CASSFKVGGEQYF. CDR3 sequence (DNA): TGCGCCAGCAGCTTCAAGGTGGGGGGCGAGCAGTACTTC.

This rearrangement joins TRBV7-9 to TRBJ1-1; the match to TRBD1 covers 8 bases. Trimming cost V 5 bases and J 0 bases; bases outside gene matches: 5. Germline CDR1 and CDR2: SEHNR and FQNEAQ (reference sequence). The CDR3 is 15 residues long. The CDR3 nucleotides are TGTGCCAGCAGCCTTCCGGGACAGGTGAACACTGAAGCTTTCTTT. This gives the protein CASSLPGQVNTEAFF.

V and J are TRBV5-1 and TRBJ2-1; D is possibly TRBD2 (7 bases). Looked up from germline, CDR1 is SGHRS and CDR2 is YFSETQ. CDR3 length equals 15 residues. Trimming took 4 bases from V and 5 from J, leaving 16 bases between them. CDR3 nucleotides: TGCGCCAGCAGCCAAGGGGGGGTTCGTGACAATGAGCAGTTCTTC. This translates into CASSQGGVRDNEQFF.

V is TRBV19 and J is TRBJ1-2; D is perhaps TRBD1 (6 bases). The germline CDR1 and CDR2 sequences are LNHDA and SQIVND (reference sequence). Between the trimmed V and J ends, which lost 3 bases and 3 bases, there was a span of 14 bases. CDR3 size: 15 residues. The CDR3 is CASSILGRGDYGYTF. CDR3 sequence (DNA): TGTGCCAGTAGTATCTTGGGCAGGGGAGACTATGGCTACACCTTC. The complete variable domain, with remaining parts taken from reference TRBV19 and TRBJ1-2, reads DGGITQSPKYLFRKEGQNVTLSCEQNLNHDAMYWYRQDPGQGLRLIYYSQIVNDFQKGDIAEGYSVSREKKESFPLTVTSAQKNPTAFYLCASSILGRGDYGYTFGSGTRLTVV.

The chain has TRBV9 and TRBJ2-3; a weak D match, TRBD1 (6 bases). V lost 3 bases and J lost 2, with 16 bases in between. This CDR3 has 16 amino acids. CDR1 is SGDLS, CDR2 YYNGEE, per germline. CDR3: CASSARRGTYTDTQYF. The CDR3 region has the DNA TGTGCCAGCAGCGCCCGAAGGGGGACGTACACAGATACGCAGTATTTT. Supplemented by reference TRBV9 and TRBJ2-3, the full variable domain reads DSGVTQTPKHLITATGQRVTLRCSPRSGDLSVYWYQQSLDQGLQFLIQYYNGEERAKGNILERFSAQQFPDLHSELNLSSLELGDSALYFCASSARRGTYTDTQYFGPGTRLTVL.

The chain employs TRBV2 and TRBJ2-5, with 13 bases identical to TRBD2. Germline-derived CDR1 and CDR2 are SNHLY and FYNNEI. The CDR3 is 16 amino acids. V lost 6 bases, J lost 1 base, and 5 bases stayed unmatched. CDR3: CASRLTSGGSQETQYF. CDR3 coding DNA: TGTGCCAGCAGATTGACTAGCGGGGGGTCCCAAGAGACCCAGTACTTC.

As to this clone: At one end, the junction sequence differs from germline, possibly due to a read error. At the DNA level, this CDR3 is encoded by other sequences in the same sample as well. This chain uses TRBV4-1 with TRBJ1-2, with TRBD1 matching over 7 bases. Germline CDR1 and CDR2: MGHRA and YSYEKL. This CDR3 spans 13 amino acids. CDR3 in amino acids: CASSPDRSYGYTF. The CDR3 bases are TGCGCCAGCAGCCCGGACAGGAGCTATGGTTACACCTTC.